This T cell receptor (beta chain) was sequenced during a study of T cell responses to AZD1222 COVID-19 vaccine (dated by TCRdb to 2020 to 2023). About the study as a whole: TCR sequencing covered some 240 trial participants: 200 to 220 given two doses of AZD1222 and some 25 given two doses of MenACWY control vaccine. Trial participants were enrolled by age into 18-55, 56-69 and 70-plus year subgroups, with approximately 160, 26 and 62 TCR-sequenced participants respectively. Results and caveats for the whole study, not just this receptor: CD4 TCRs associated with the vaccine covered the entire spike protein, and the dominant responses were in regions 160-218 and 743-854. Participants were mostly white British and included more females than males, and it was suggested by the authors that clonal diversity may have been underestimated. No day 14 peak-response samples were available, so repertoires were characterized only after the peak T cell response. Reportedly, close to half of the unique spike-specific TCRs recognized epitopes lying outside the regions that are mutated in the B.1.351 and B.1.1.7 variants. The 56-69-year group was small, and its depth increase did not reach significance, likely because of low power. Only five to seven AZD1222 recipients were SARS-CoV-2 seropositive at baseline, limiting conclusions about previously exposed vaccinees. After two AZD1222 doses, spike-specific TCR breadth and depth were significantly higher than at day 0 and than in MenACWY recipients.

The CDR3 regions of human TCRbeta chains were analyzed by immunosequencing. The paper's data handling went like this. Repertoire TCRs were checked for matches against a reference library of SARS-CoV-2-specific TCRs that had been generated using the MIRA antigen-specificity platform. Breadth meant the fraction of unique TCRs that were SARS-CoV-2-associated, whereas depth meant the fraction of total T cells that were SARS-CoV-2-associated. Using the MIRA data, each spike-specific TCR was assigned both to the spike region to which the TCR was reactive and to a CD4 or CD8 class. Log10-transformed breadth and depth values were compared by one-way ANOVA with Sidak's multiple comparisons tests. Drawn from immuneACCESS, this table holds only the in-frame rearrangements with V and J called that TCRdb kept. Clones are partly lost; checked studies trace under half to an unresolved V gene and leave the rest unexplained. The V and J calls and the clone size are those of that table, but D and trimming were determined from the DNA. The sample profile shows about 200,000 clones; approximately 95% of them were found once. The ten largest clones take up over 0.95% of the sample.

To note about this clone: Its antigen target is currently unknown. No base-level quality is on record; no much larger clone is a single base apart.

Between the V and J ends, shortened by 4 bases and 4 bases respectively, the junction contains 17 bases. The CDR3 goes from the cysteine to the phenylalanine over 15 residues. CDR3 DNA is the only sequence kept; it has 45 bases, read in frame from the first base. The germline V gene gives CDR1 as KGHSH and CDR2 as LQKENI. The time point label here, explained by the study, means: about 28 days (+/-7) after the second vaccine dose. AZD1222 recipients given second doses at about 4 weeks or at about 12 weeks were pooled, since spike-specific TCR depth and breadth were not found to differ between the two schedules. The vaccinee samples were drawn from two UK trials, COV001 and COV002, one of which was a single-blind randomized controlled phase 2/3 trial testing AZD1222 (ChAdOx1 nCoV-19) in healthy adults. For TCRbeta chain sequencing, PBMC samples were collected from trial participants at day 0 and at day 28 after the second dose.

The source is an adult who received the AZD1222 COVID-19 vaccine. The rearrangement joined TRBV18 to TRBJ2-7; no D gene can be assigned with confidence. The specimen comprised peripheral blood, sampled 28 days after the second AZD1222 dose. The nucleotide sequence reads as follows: TGTGCCAGCTCACATTCGTACGTCCAAAAGTACGAGCAGTACTTC. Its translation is CASSHSYVQKYEQYF.